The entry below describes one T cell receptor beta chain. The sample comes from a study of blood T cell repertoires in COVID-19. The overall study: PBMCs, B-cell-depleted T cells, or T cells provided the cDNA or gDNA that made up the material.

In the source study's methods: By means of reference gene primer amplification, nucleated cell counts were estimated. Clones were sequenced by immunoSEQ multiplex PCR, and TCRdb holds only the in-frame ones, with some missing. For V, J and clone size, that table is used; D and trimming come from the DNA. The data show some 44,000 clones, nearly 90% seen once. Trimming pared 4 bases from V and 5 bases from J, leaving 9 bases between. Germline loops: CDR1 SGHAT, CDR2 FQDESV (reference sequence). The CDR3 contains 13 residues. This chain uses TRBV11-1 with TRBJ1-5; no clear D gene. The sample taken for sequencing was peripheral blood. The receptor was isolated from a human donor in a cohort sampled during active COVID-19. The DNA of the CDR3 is TGTGCCAGCAGCTCGCAAGAGGATCAGCCCCAGCATTTT. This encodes CASSSQEDQPQHF. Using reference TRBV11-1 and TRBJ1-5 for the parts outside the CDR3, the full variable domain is EAEVAQSPRYKITEKSQAVAFWCDPISGHATLYWYRQILGQGPELLVQFQDESVVDDSQLPKDRFSAERLKGVDSTLKIQPAELGDSAMYLCASSSQEDQPQHFGDGTRLSIL.